A selection of T cell receptor beta chains follows, all from one sample in a study of chemoradiotherapy in HPV16-positive cancers. Some clones are missing from TCRdb's copy, which holds only in-frame ones; the method was immunoSEQ multiplex PCR. The sample lists approximately 12,000 clones, roughly 78% seen once, with 8.3% in the top ten. Collection of the sample occurred from a patient who underwent chemoradiotherapy. All receptors derive from a human donor with HPV-associated anogenital cancer. Each CDR3 is given with its conserved first and last residue. Each record gives: clone size, V gene, J gene, D gene, CDR3 protein, CDR3 DNA. The D gene is left open where the match is weak. Clone sizes are given selectively: once, few, many, or a class where the clone is expanded.

>-|TRBV5-1|TRBJ2-1|TRBD2
CASSLVLAGSYNEQFF
TGCGCCAGCAGCTTGGTACTAGCGGGCTCCTACAATGAGCAGTTCTTC
>-|TRBV5-1|TRBJ2-7|TRBD2
CASSPVSGGWSYEQYF
TGCGCCAGCAGCCCAGTCTCGGGGGGGTGGAGTTACGAGCAGTACTTC
>once|TRBV7-2|TRBJ2-5|TRBD1
CASSARGRGTQYF
TGTGCCAGCAGCGCCAGGGGGCGGGGGACCCAGTACTTC
>-|TRBV15|TRBJ2-5|-
CATSGRQRQIQYF
TGTGCCACCAGCGGGAGACAGAGACAAATCCAGTACTTC
>-|TRBV18|TRBJ2-1|TRBD2
CASSPASGRAFNEQFF
TGTGCCAGCTCACCGGCTAGCGGGAGGGCCTTCAATGAGCAGTTCTTC
>-|TRBV16|TRBJ2-7|-
CASSQSWVSSYEQYF
TGTGCCAGCAGCCAATCCTGGGTTTCCTCCTACGAGCAGTACTTC
>-|TRBV2|TRBJ1-5|TRBD1
CASSTTGQNQPQHF
TGTGCCAGCAGTACCACGGGACAGAATCAGCCCCAGCATTTT
>-|TRBV30|TRBJ1-2|TRBD1
CAWTTGQGRGYTF
TGTGCCTGGACTACCGGACAGGGAAGAGGCTACACCTTC
>-|TRBV7-7|TRBJ2-2|TRBD2
CASSLSSGKNTGELFF
TGTGCTAGCAGCTTATCTAGCGGGAAGAACACCGGGGAGCTGTTTTTT
>-|TRBV5-1|TRBJ2-3|TRBD2
CASSRAGGTSDTQYF
TGCGCCAGTTCCAGGGCGGGAGGTACGTCAGATACGCAGTATTTT
>-|TRBV7-9|TRBJ1-1|-
CASSLDLRNTEAFF
TGTGCCAGCAGCTTAGACCTTAGGAACACTGAAGCTTTCTTT
>-|TRBV28|TRBJ2-1|-
CASSPRRWQEAYNEQFF
TGTGCCAGCAGTCCCCGTAGGTGGCAGGAGGCCTACAATGAGCAGTTCTTC
>-|TRBV5-1|TRBJ1-1|TRBD1
CASSNGQGGTEAFF
TGCGCCAGCAGCAATGGACAGGGAGGCACTGAAGCTTTCTTT
>-|TRBV9|TRBJ1-2|-
CASSVDAQADYGYTF
TGTGCCAGCAGCGTAGACGCACAGGCTGATTATGGCTACACCTTC
>few|TRBV2|TRBJ1-5|-
CASSVAVGNQPQHF
TGTGCCAGCAGTGTGGCAGTTGGCAATCAGCCCCAGCATTTT
>-|TRBV30|TRBJ1-4|TRBD1
CAWSGYRQGVNEKLFF
TGTGCCTGGAGTGGATATCGACAGGGCGTTAATGAAAAACTGTTTTTT
>-|TRBV10-1|TRBJ2-5|TRBD1
CASSGQGRRIGETQYF
TGCGCCAGCAGTGGACAGGGGCGGCGAATAGGAGAGACCCAGTACTTC
>-|TRBV11-2|TRBJ2-2|-
CASSLVGSTGELFF
TGTGCCAGCAGCTTAGTAGGCAGCACCGGGGAGCTGTTTTTT
>-|TRBV27|TRBJ1-2|TRBD1
CASSSRQGVDYTF
TGTGCCAGCAGTTCACGTCAGGGGGTTGACTACACCTTC
>-|TRBV2|TRBJ2-5|-
CASSEVVMEETQYF
TGTGCCAGCAGTGAAGTAGTAATGGAGGAGACCCAGTACTTC
>-|TRBV30|TRBJ1-3|-
CAYEQGPGNTIYF
TGTGCCTATGAGCAGGGACCTGGAAACACCATATATTTT
>-|TRBV5-8|TRBJ2-7|-
CASSLGPDREQYF
TGTGCCAGCAGCTTGGGGCCCGATAGGGAGCAGTACTTC
>-|TRBV9|TRBJ1-5|-
CASSNLLTHYSNQPQHF
TGTGCCAGCAGCAACCTACTGACACATTATAGCAATCAGCCCCAGCATTTT
>-|TRBV15|TRBJ1-5|-
CATSNSGDVFQPQHF
TGTGCCACCAGCAATTCAGGGGACGTATTTCAGCCCCAGCATTTT
>-|TRBV7-9|TRBJ2-1|-
CASSPPGLRGPNEQFF
TGTGCCAGCAGCCCACCGGGGTTGCGGGGGCCCAATGAGCAGTTCTTC
>-|TRBV18|TRBJ1-1|-
CASLRDGSSNTEAFF
TGTGCCAGCCTCAGGGATGGGTCTTCGAACACTGAAGCTTTCTTT
>-|TRBV19|TRBJ2-7|TRBD1
CASSKGQAPYEQYF
TGTGCCAGTAGTAAGGGACAGGCACCCTACGAGCAGTACTTC
>-|TRBV28|TRBJ2-7|TRBD2
CASTPGGPGYEQYF
TGTGCCAGCACCCCGGGAGGGCCCGGTTACGAGCAGTACTTC
>once|TRBV7-2|TRBJ2-3|-
CASSLTDWPTTDTQYF
TGTGCCAGCAGCTTAACCGACTGGCCCACCACAGATACGCAGTATTTT
>once|TRBV28|TRBJ2-3|TRBD2
CASRTSGKRTDTQYF
TGTGCCAGTAGGACTAGCGGGAAACGCACAGATACGCAGTATTTT
>-|TRBV11-1|TRBJ1-1|-
CASSHRPGGGDTEAFF
TGTGCCAGCAGCCACCGACCTGGGGGAGGGGACACTGAAGCTTTCTTT
>few|TRBV5-1|TRBJ1-2|-
CASSLAGYGYTF
TGCGCCAGCAGCTTGGCCGGGTATGGCTACACCTTC
>-|TRBV7-2|TRBJ2-5|TRBD2
CASSPRKPQREVIQETQYF
TGTGCCAGCAGCCCACGAAAACCTCAGCGGGAGGTTATCCAAGAGACCCAGTACTTC
>-|TRBV30|TRBJ1-1|TRBD1
CAWSRGGLTEAFF
TGTGCCTGGAGTAGAGGGGGCTTAACTGAAGCTTTCTTT
>-|TRBV6-5|TRBJ2-5|TRBD1
CASSYVRGWQETQYF
TGTGCCAGCAGTTATGTCAGGGGGTGGCAAGAGACCCAGTACTTC
>-|TRBV19|TRBJ2-1|TRBD2
CASSKLAGEYNEQFF
TGTGCCAGTAGTAAACTAGCGGGAGAATACAATGAGCAGTTCTTC
>few|TRBV4-3|TRBJ1-1|-
CASSQDDRTNTEAFF
TGCGCCAGCAGCCAAGACGATAGAACCAACACTGAAGCTTTCTTT
>-|TRBV28|TRBJ2-3|TRBD2
CATLTSGLNTDTQYF
TGTGCCACCCTAACTAGCGGACTCAACACAGATACGCAGTATTTT
>few|TRBV28|TRBJ2-2|TRBD2
CASSQYSGRRYTGELFF
TGTGCCAGCAGTCAGTATAGCGGGAGAAGGTACACCGGGGAGCTGTTTTTT
>-|TRBV28|TRBJ2-6|TRBD1
CASSARSGTGGSGANVLTF
TGTGCCAGCAGTGCCCGATCCGGGACAGGGGGCTCTGGGGCCAACGTCCTGACTTTC
>-|TRBV11-2|TRBJ1-1|TRBD1
CASSNRGNTEAFF
TGTGCCAGCAGCAACAGGGGAAACACTGAAGCTTTCTTT
>-|TRBV10-2|TRBJ1-5|TRBD1
CASSEGQVGQPQHF
TGCGCCAGCAGTGAAGGACAGGTCGGTCAGCCCCAGCATTTT
>few|TRBV9|TRBJ2-1|-
CASSVGTDFTEQFF
TGTGCCAGCAGCGTAGGGACGGACTTCACTGAGCAGTTCTTC
>-|TRBV20-1|TRBJ1-2|-
CSASQGYGYTF
TGCAGTGCTTCTCAGGGGTATGGCTACACCTTC
>-|TRBV18|TRBJ2-7|TRBD2
CASSPQNAGGVEQYF
TGTGCCAGCTCACCACAGAATGCGGGAGGGGTGGAGCAGTACTTC
>-|TRBV28|TRBJ2-7|TRBD2
CASKRGGSSYEQYF
TGTGCCAGCAAGAGGGGCGGGAGCTCCTACGAGCAGTACTTC
>-|TRBV6-4|TRBJ2-1|TRBD2
CASSEREGYNEQFF
TGTGCCAGCAGTGAGCGGGAGGGCTACAATGAGCAGTTCTTC
>-|TRBV4-2|TRBJ2-7|TRBD2
CASSRTGGTSYTYEQYF
TGTGCCAGCAGCCGAACAGGAGGGACTAGCTATACCTACGAGCAGTACTTC
>-|TRBV18|TRBJ1-1|TRBD1
CASSPLPRSTGSNTEAFF
TGTGCCAGCTCACCTCTCCCCAGATCGACAGGGAGTAACACTGAAGCTTTCTTT
>-|TRBV30|TRBJ2-6|-
CAWSDGTGANVLTF
TGTGCCTGGAGTGATGGGACTGGGGCCAACGTCCTGACTTTC
>-|TRBV29-1|TRBJ2-1|-
CSVVSQDPYNEQFF
TGCAGCGTTGTATCTCAGGACCCCTACAATGAGCAGTTCTTC
>-|TRBV2|TRBJ2-5|TRBD2
CASGRTSGETQYF
TGTGCCAGCGGGAGGACTAGCGGTGAGACCCAGTACTTC
>-|TRBV7-9|TRBJ2-7|-
CASSPPTRYFAYEQYF
TGTGCCAGCAGCCCACCGACACGTTACTTTGCCTACGAGCAGTACTTC
>-|TRBV7-2|TRBJ1-2|-
CASSLAPSGNYGYTF
TGTGCCAGCAGCTTAGCTCCCTCTGGCAACTATGGCTACACCTTC
>-|TRBV18|TRBJ1-4|-
CASSPNRTPGEKLFF
TGTGCCAGCTCACCAAATCGAACCCCAGGCGAAAAACTGTTTTTT
>-|TRBV28|TRBJ2-2|-
CASSYGGQTGELFF
TGTGCCAGCAGTTATGGGGGGCAAACCGGGGAGCTGTTTTTT